This T cell receptor (beta chain) was identified during a study of blood T cells in healthy people across ages. Study conclusions and caveats: From one million sequenced T cells, diversity estimates were lower bounds.

This clonotype came up a few times. Its antigen is unidentified. Germline V lookup: CDR1 SGHDT, CDR2 YYEEEE. The CDR3 sequence is 14 residues long. V was pared by 4 bases and J by 1 base, with 12 bases between. Peripheral blood samples of around 9.3 milliliters were drawn from each donor. Samples each yielded at least 5 micrograms of total RNA. A second PCR of about 7 to 11 cycles used a sample-barcoded 5' primer and a J-beta primer mix. TCRdb itself ran the 5' RACE reads through MiXCR, one entry per CDR3 protein. The sample lists some 780,000 distinct CDR3 sequences, around three fifths occurring once.

V and J are TRBV5-6 and TRBJ2-7; tentatively, D is TRBD1 (6 bases). The sequenced sample consisted of blood. This TCR came from a man aged 35 to 55 in good health. CDR3 loop: CASSITGRSYEQYF. In DNA form, the CDR3 reads TGTGCCAGCAGCATAACAGGGAGATCCTACGAGCAGTACTTC.